This entry lists 26 T cell receptor beta chains sequenced from one sample in a study of T cell responses to AZD1222 COVID-19 vaccine. Sequencing used immunoSEQ multiplex PCR; TCRdb keeps in-frame clones, though not all of them. The data contain about 83,000 clones, approximately 85% of them singletons. The sequencing here drew on peripheral blood, taken on day 0 of AZD1222 vaccination. Receptors were obtained from an adult in good health.

The chain has TRBV21-1 and TRBJ1-6; the table's TRBD1 call for D was not verified on the DNA. TRBV21-1 is classified as a pseudogene. This CDR3 region has 19 residues. The chain's CDR3 is CASSNMEQAMSSYNSPLHF. The CDR3 region has the DNA TGTGCCAGCAGCAATATGGAACAGGCGATGAGCTCCTATAATTCACCCCTCCACTTT.

The genes are TRBV20-1 and TRBJ2-3, with 8 bases lining up with TRBD2. V lost 6 bases to trimming and J lost 6 bases; unmatched junction nucleotides: 2. The CDR3 spans 11 residues. Germline CDR1 reads DFQATT; CDR2 reads SNEGSKA (reference sequence). Here the CDR3 reads CSAPGGDTQYF. DNA of the CDR3: TGCAGTGCCCCGGGAGGGGATACGCAGTATTTT.

The genes are TRBV29-1 and TRBJ2-7; D gene ambiguous. The CDR3 sequence is 13 residues long. Germline V lookup: CDR1 SQVTM, CDR2 ANQGSEA. Trimming shortened V by 2 bases and J by 3 bases, and 11 bases separated the two germline ends. The CDR3 DNA reads as TGCAGCGTTGAATGGCTACAAGGCTACGAGCAGTACTTC. It specifies CSVEWLQGYEQYF.

This chain joins TRBV27 and TRBJ2-1, with 8 bases identical to TRBD2. The CDR3 is 15 amino acids. Germline V gene lookup returns CDR1 MNHEY and CDR2 SMNVEV (reference sequence). V lost 6 bases to trimming and J lost 8 bases; unmatched junction nucleotides: 12. CDR3 DNA sequence: TGTGCCAGCAGGGGACCGGGACTAGTTATCGATGAGCAGTTCTTC. It yields the protein CASRGPGLVIDEQFF.

The V call is TRBV5-1, the J call TRBJ1-1; unclear D gene. There are 15 residues in the CDR3. Germline V gene data show CDR1 as SGHRS and CDR2 as YFSETQ. V dropped 7 bases and J dropped 1 base, with 17 bases sitting between them. This chain's CDR3 is CASAPTVVGNTEAFF. The CDR3 coding sequence is TGCGCCAGCGCCCCAACCGTGGTAGGGAACACTGAAGCTTTCTTT. Complete variable domain (other parts from reference TRBV5-1 and TRBJ1-1): KAGVTQTPRYLIKTRGQQVTLSCSPISGHRSVSWYQQTPGQGLQFLFEYFSETQRNKGNFPGRFSGRQFSNSRSEMNVSTLELGDSALYLCASAPTVVGNTEAFFGQGTRLTVV.

The chain recombines TRBV28 with TRBJ2-5, with a tentative D call TRBD1 (5 bases). Germline assignment: CDR1 MDHEN and CDR2 SYDVKM. V dropped 1 base and J dropped 4 bases, with 10 bases sitting between them. The CDR3 covers 14 residues. The CDR3 coding sequence is TGTGCCAGCAGTTTATATAGGGGAAGAGAGACCCAGTACTTC. Its translation is CASSLYRGRETQYF.

The chain carries TRBV9 and TRBJ2-2; 8 bases agree with TRBD1. V lost 0 bases, J lost 7 bases, and 5 bases stayed unmatched. This CDR3 has 15 residues. Germline V lookup: CDR1 SGDLS, CDR2 YYNGEE. CDR3 sequence: CASSVGAGGGGELFF. The CDR3 nucleotides are TGTGCCAGCAGCGTAGGAGCAGGGGGCGGCGGGGAGCTGTTTTTT.

This clone was seen a handful of times. The chain couples TRBV3-1 (or the pseudogene TRBV3-2) to TRBJ1-5; no reliable D call. Germline CDR1 is LGHDT and CDR2 is YNNKEL (reference sequence). CDR3 length equals 15 residues. Trimming took off 3 bases at V and 6 bases at J, with 15 bases between the two ends. CDR3 DNA sequence: TGTGCCAGCAGCCAGGGTCGGGCGTCGGGTCAGCCCCAGCATTTT. This sequence encodes CASSQGRASGQPQHF.

The rearrangement joins TRBV10-3 to TRBJ2-2, with 10 bases matching TRBD1. The V segment lost 6 bases and the J segment 4 bases; nucleotides outside the gene matches: 5. CDR3 size: 15 residues. Germline V lookup: CDR1 ENHRY, CDR2 SYGVKD. CDR3 sequence reads: CAISGQGGGTGELFF. In DNA, the CDR3 is TGTGCCATCAGCGGACAGGGGGGCGGCACCGGGGAGCTGTTTTTT.

J is TRBJ2-5 and V is TRBV18; D is unclear. Germline V gives CDR1 KGHSH, CDR2 LQKENI. V was trimmed by 4 bases and J by 7 bases, leaving 13 bases between them. The CDR3 loop spans 13 amino acids. Here the CDR3 reads CASSRPPAGTQYF. As DNA, the CDR3 is TGTGCCAGCTCACGTCCGCCGGCTGGGACCCAGTACTTC.

The DNA of the CDR3 is TGTGCCAGCAGTTTCGGGGTTCCGGGACAGGGCTCATCCCTCCACTTT. It translates to CASSFGVPGQGSSLHF. The V gene is TRBV28, the J gene TRBJ1-6, with 9 bases fitting TRBD1. Trimming removed 3 bases from V and 14 bases from J; junction bases left unmatched: 14. This CDR3 is 16 amino acids long. The V gene's germline CDR1 is MDHEN and CDR2 SYDVKM.

The J gene is TRBJ1-2, the V gene TRBV7-8; no clear D gene. V was pared by 5 bases and J by 3 bases, with 16 bases between. There are 15 residues in the CDR3. Germline CDR1 reads SGHVS; CDR2 reads FQNEAQ. CDR3 nucleotide sequence: TGTGCCAGCAGCGCACTAGAGGTACTGTACTATGGCTACACCTTC. This encodes CASSALEVLYYGYTF.

The count of this clone is one. This chain joins TRBV7-9 and TRBJ1-6, with TRBD1 matching over 11 bases. The CDR3 contains 16 residues. Germline V gives CDR1 SEHNR, CDR2 FQNEAQ (reference sequence). Trimming at V came to 5 bases and at J to 3 bases, leaving 3 bases not matched to a gene. CDR3 in DNA: TGTGCCAGCAGCGACGGGACAGGGGGCTATAATTCACCCCTCCACTTT. Translated, it gives CASSDGTGGYNSPLHF.

J is TRBJ1-2 and V is TRBV6-2 or TRBV6-3, with no clear D. Germline V gives CDR1 MNHEY, CDR2 SVGEGT. This CDR3 comprises 14 residues. The V gene lost 5 bases and the J gene lost 3 bases, with 13 bases spanning the gap. The CDR3: CASSGPALDYGYTF. The CDR3 nucleotides are TGTGCCAGCAGTGGGCCGGCCCTGGACTATGGCTACACCTTC.

This clone was detected once. The rearrangement joins TRBV18 to TRBJ1-3; D gene unclear. This CDR3 is built from 16 residues. Germline V gene data show CDR1 as KGHSH and CDR2 as LQKENI. The V end lost 6 bases, the J end lost 4 bases, and 19 bases lay between the germline ends. The CDR3 loop reads CASSPQPLAVGNTIYF. The CDR3 DNA follows: TGTGCCAGCTCTCCCCAGCCACTCGCAGTCGGAAACACCATATATTTT.

This clone is a singleton in its sample. V gene TRBV7-2 combines with J gene TRBJ1-5; D is undetermined. V lost 1 base and J lost 2, with 6 bases in between. The CDR3 totals 14 residues. Germline lookup yields CDR1 SGHTA and CDR2 FQGNSA. DNA for the CDR3: TGTGCCAGCAGCTTAGGTGACGGCAATCAGCCCCAGCATTTT. It encodes CASSLGDGNQPQHF.

The J gene is TRBJ1-4, the V gene TRBV28, with 9 bases fitting TRBD1. The CDR3 sequence is 15 residues long. Germline V gene data show CDR1 as MDHEN and CDR2 as SYDVKM. V trimming: 3 bases; J trimming: 12 bases; junction bases outside the gene matches: 11. Here the CDR3 reads CASSFPGTGPKELFF. The DNA of the CDR3 is TGTGCCAGCAGTTTTCCCGGGACAGGGCCAAAGGAACTGTTTTTT.

This clone was found once. The chain combines TRBV14 with TRBJ2-1; D tentatively reads TRBD1 or TRBD2 (6 bases each). The CDR3 covers 15 residues. CDR1 is SGHDN and CDR2 is FVKESK in the germline V gene. V lost 0 bases and J 5 bases, leaving 11 bases between the germline ends. CDR3 in DNA: TGTGCCAGCAGCCAAGATTACGGGGGCAACAATGAGCAGTTCTTC. Its protein is CASSQDYGGNNEQFF.

This clone was seen just once. The CDR3 DNA follows: TGTGCCAGCAGAACAGGGGTCTATGGCTACACCTTC. This translates into CASRTGVYGYTF. This chain uses TRBV6-5 with TRBJ1-2; 7 nucleotides match TRBD1. V was clipped by 6 bases and J by 4 bases; unmatched bases: 2. The CDR3 is 12 residues long. The germline V gene encodes CDR1 MNHEY and CDR2 SVGAGI.

The CDR3: CASGQRAGTDTQYF. The DNA for the CDR3 is TGTGCCAGCGGCCAGCGGGCGGGCACAGATACGCAGTATTTT. The chain has TRBV6-2 or TRBV6-3 and TRBJ2-3; D might be TRBD2 (6 bases). Germline CDR1 reads MNHEY; CDR2 reads SVGEGT. Trimming pared 8 bases from V and 1 base from J, leaving 13 bases between. The CDR3 covers 14 residues.

The chain links TRBV27 to TRBJ2-7, with D possibly TRBD2 on 5 matching bases. There are 14 residues in the CDR3. Trimming took off 4 bases at V and 3 bases at J, with 13 bases between the two ends. Germline V gene data show CDR1 as MNHEY and CDR2 as SMNVEV (reference sequence). CDR3 DNA sequence: TGTGCCAGCAGTTCAAACAAGCGGAACTACGAGCAGTACTTC. Translation gives CASSSNKRNYEQYF.

This rearrangement joins TRBV5-1 to TRBJ2-3, with D possibly TRBD1 on 6 matching bases. CDR1 and CDR2 from the germline V gene are SGHRS and YFSETQ. This CDR3 is built from 20 residues. V gave up 4 bases and J gave up 2 bases, with 29 bases separating them. In DNA form, the CDR3 reads TGCGCCAGCAGCACGGACGCACTGGGGGCAGGTAACGGGGCCACAGATACGCAGTATTTT. Amino acids: CASSTDALGAGNGATDTQYF.

The chain employs TRBV29-1 and TRBJ1-5; 8 bases are a match to TRBD1. The CDR3 is 13 residues long. The J segment lost 2 bases and the V segment lost 7 bases, leaving 4 bases of the junction unmatched. Germline CDR1 is SQVTM and CDR2 is ANQGSEA. Here the CDR3 reads CSAGGLGNQPQHF. The CDR3 DNA is TGCAGCGCAGGGGGCTTGGGCAATCAGCCCCAGCATTTT.

The chain is built from TRBV5-8 and TRBJ1-3; no firm D call. V gave up 3 bases and J gave up 0 bases, with 10 bases separating them. The CDR3 contains 15 residues. Germline V CDR1 and CDR2: SGHTS, YDEGEE. The CDR3 region is CASSYRASSGNTIYF. The CDR3 DNA sequence: TGTGCCAGCAGCTACAGAGCAAGCTCTGGAAACACCATATATTTT. The whole variable domain, filled in from reference TRBV5-8 and TRBJ1-3, reads EAGVTQSPTHLIKTRGQQATLRCSPISGHTSVYWYQQALGLGLQFLLWYDEGEERNRGNFPPRFSGRQFPNYSSELNVNALELEDSALYLCASSYRASSGNTIYFGEGSWLTVV.

The rearrangement joins TRBV5-1 to TRBJ2-5; the D gene is possibly TRBD2 (6 bases). This CDR3 has 15 residues. Germline V CDR1 and CDR2: SGHRS, YFSETQ. The V end was cut by 4 bases, the J end by 4 bases, with 17 bases between. The CDR3 reads CASSRGSGGRETQYF. The CDR3 DNA sequence: TGCGCCAGCAGCCGGGGGAGTGGTGGCCGAGAGACCCAGTACTTC.

The chain recombines TRBV5-5 with TRBJ1-2; 8 positions agree with TRBD1. There are 16 residues in the CDR3. CDR1 is SGHKS, CDR2 YYEKEE, per germline (reference sequence). V was pared by 4 bases and J by 5 bases, with 13 bases of the junction left unmatched. DNA of the CDR3: TGTGCCAGCAGCCCTGAGACAGGACAGGGTCGATATGGCTACACCTTC. Protein product: CASSPETGQGRYGYTF.